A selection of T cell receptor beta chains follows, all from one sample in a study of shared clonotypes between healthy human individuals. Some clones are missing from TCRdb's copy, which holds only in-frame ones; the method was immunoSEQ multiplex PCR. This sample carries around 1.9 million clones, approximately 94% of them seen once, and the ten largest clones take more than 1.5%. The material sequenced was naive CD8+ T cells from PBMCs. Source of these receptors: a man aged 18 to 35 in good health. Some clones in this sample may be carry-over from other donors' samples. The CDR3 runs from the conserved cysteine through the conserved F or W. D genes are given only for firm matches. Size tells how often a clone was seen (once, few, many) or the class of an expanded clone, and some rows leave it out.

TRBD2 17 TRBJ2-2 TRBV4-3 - TGCGCCAGCAGCCAAGAACGGGGGGAGGGCCCCTCCGGGGAGCTGTTTTTT CASSQERGEGPSGELFF
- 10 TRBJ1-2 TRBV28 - TGTGCCAGCAGTTTTGTAGGCTACACCTTC CASSFVGYTF
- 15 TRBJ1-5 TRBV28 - TGTGCCAGCAGTTACCCTGGGGGGGATATTCAGCCCCAGCATTTT CASSYPGGDIQPQHF
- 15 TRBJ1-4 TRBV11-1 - TGTGCCAGCAGCTGGGGGACCTGGGAAAATGAAAAACTGTTTTTT CASSWGTWENEKLFF
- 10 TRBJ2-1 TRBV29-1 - TGCAGCGCGGAGGTCAATGAGCAGTTCTTC CSAEVNEQFF
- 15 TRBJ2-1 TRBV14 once TGTGCCAGCAGGCGCTCCGGGACATCATACAATGAGCAGTTCTTC CASRRSGTSYNEQFF
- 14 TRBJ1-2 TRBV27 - TGTGCCAGCAGTTTACGGGCGTCTAGTTATGGCTACACCTTC CASSLRASSYGYTF
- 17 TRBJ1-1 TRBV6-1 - TGTGCCAGCAGTGAAGCCCCTGCAGGAGCTCTAAACACTGAAGCTTTCTTT CASSEAPAGALNTEAFF
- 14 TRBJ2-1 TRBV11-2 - TGTGCCAGCAGCTTAAATTTTCCGGCAGGGGAGCAGTTCTTC CASSLNFPAGEQFF
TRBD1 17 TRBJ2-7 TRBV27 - TGTGCCAGCAGTTCATCCCATGGGGACAGGGGAGTCTACGAGCAGTACTTC CASSSSHGDRGVYEQYF
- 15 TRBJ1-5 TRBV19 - TGTGCCAGTACCCAAGGAGTGGGGACGGGTCAGCCCCAGCATTTT CASTQGVGTGQPQHF
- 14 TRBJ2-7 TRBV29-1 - TGCAGCGCGAGACAGCTATCTAAATCGTACGAGCAGTACTTC CSARQLSKSYEQYF
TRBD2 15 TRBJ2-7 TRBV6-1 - TGTGCCAGCAGTGAAGGGACTAGCCTAGTCTACGAGCAGTACTTC CASSEGTSLVYEQYF
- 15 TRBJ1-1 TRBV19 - TGTGCCAGTAGTATAAACAGGGTGGGAGGCACTGAAGCTTTCTTT CASSINRVGGTEAFF
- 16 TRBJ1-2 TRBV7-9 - TGTGCCAGCAGCTTATTGGAGAGGCGCGGGTCCTATGGCTACACCTTC CASSLLERRGSYGYTF
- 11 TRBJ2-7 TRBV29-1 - TGCAGCGTTGACATAGGCTACGAGCAGTACTTC CSVDIGYEQYF
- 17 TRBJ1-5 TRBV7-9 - TGTGCCAGCAGCCAAGAAATTTGGAGTGATAGCAATCAGCCCCAGCATTTT CASSQEIWSDSNQPQHF
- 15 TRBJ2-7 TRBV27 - TGTGCCAGCAGTCCCGGACACGGGAGCTCCTACGAGCAGTACTTC CASSPGHGSSYEQYF
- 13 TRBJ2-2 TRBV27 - TGTGCCAGTAGCTTAGCGAACACCGGGGAGCTGTTTTTT CASSLANTGELFF
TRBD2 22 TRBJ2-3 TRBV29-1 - TGCAGCGTTGAGCGGACTTTATTAGCGGGAGGGCCTCAGTCCCTGACCACAGATACGCAGTATTTT CSVERTLLAGGPQSLTTDTQYF
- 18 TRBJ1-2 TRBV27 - TGTGCCAGCAGTTTACAGCCCGGACCCCCGAAAGCTAACTATGGCTACACCTTC CASSLQPGPPKANYGYTF
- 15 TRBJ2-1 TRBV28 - TGTGCCAGCAGTTCTATAGGCCTCTCCTACAATGAGCAGTTCTTC CASSSIGLSYNEQFF
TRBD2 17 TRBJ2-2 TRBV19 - TGTGCCAGTAGCCCGGGACTAGCGGGAGTTGGTACCGGGGAGCTGTTTTTT CASSPGLAGVGTGELFF
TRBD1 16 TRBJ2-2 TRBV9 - TGTGCCAGCAGCGATACGTACAGGGGCCGATCCGGGGAGCTGTTTTTT CASSDTYRGRSGELFF
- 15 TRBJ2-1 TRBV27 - TGTGCCAGCAACTTGGACGGGGAGTTTGTGTATGAGCAGTTCTTC CASNLDGEFVYEQFF
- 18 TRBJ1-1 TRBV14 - TGTGCCAGCAGCCAGGATTCTTTCCGACCGGTTTTGAACACTGAAGCTTTCTTT CASSQDSFRPVLNTEAFF
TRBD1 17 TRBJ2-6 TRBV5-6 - TGTGCCAGCAGCATTGGACAGGGCCCTCCTCTCTCTAACGTCCTGACTTTC CASSIGQGPPLSNVLTF
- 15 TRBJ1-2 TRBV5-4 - TGTGCCAGCAGCTTGGGGACAGCTTCTAACTATGGCTACACCTTC CASSLGTASNYGYTF
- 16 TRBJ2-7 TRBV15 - TGTGCCACCAGCAGACGTTCCGGGACAACCATTTACGAGCAGTACTTC CATSRRSGTTIYEQYF
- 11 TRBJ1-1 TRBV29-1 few TGCAGCGTTGTGGTGGAGGGTGAGGCTTTCTTT CSVVVEGEAFF
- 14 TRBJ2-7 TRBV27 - TGTGCCAGCAGTTTAGTGGCAGGATCGTACGAGCAGTACTTC CASSLVAGSYEQYF
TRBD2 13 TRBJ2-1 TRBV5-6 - TGTGCCAGCAGCTGGGGACTAGAGGGTGAGCAGTTCTTC CASSWGLEGEQFF